The 27 T cell receptor beta chains listed next were all sequenced from one sample in a study of blood T cells in healthy people across ages. Primers used in a second PCR of about 7 to 11 cycles were a sample-barcoded 5' primer and a J-beta primer mix. TCRdb redid the calling of the 5' RACE reads with MiXCR, one entry per CDR3 protein. The sample records approximately 690,000 distinct CDR3 sequences, around 38% being singletons. The sequenced material came from blood. All receptors come from a man older than 75 in good health.

This clonotype was counted a single time. V gene TRBV4-3 combines with J gene TRBJ1-1; possible D gene TRBD1, 5 bases. This CDR3 has 16 residues. V was cut by 2 bases and J by 9 bases, with 22 bases left in between. CDR1 LGHNA and CDR2 YSLEER come from the germline V gene. The CDR3 reads CASSQSKGRPNMKAFF. The CDR3 DNA follows: TGCGCCAGCAGCCAAAGTAAGGGACGGCCGAACATGAAAGCTTTCTTT.

The chain uses TRBV5-1 and TRBJ2-5, with TRBD2 identical over 9 bases. The V gene end was trimmed by 0 bases and the J gene end by 3 bases; junction bases not matched to a gene: 6. Germline assignment: CDR1 SGHRS and CDR2 YFSETQ. The CDR3 is made up of 16 amino acids. Written as DNA, the CDR3 is TGCGCCAGCAGCTTGGCCGGGACTAGCAGAAAAGAGACCCAGTACTTC. Translation gives CASSLAGTSRKETQYF.

The genes are TRBV7-2 and TRBJ1-1, with 11 bases lining up with TRBD1. The CDR3 is 16 residues long. Germline CDR1 and CDR2: SGHTA and FQGNSA. J gave up 10 bases and V 0 bases, and 10 bases lay outside the gene matches. The CDR3 sequence: CASSLAWDRGKGGAFF. CDR3 DNA sequence: TGTGCCAGCAGCTTAGCATGGGACAGGGGGAAGGGCGGAGCTTTCTTT.

The genes are TRBV9 and TRBJ1-1; possibly TRBD1 for D (5 bases). The germline V and J ends were trimmed by 0 bases and 3 bases, with 12 bases remaining between them. Germline loops: CDR1 SGDLS, CDR2 YYNGEE. The CDR3 extends over 15 amino acids. Here the CDR3 reads CASSVGGGWDTEAFF. The CDR3 DNA reads as TGTGCCAGCAGCGTAGGGGGGGGTTGGGACACTGAAGCTTTCTTT.

The table lists this clonotype with a few counts. This chain joins TRBV30 and TRBJ1-1, with no clear D. The V gene's germline CDR1 is GTSNPN and CDR2 SVGIG (reference sequence). CDR3 length: 16 residues. Trimming removed 3 bases from V and 1 base from J, with 18 bases in between. Here the CDR3 reads CAWRAGRTSRNTEAFF. The CDR3 DNA sequence: TGTGCCTGGAGGGCCGGACGGACCTCTAGGAACACTGAAGCTTTCTTT.

This clonotype has a handful of counts. The chain is built from TRBV14 and TRBJ1-6, with D hard to call. Trimming removed 6 bases at V and 10 bases at J, with 10 bases between. Germline V gene data show CDR1 as SGHDN and CDR2 as FVKESK. The CDR3 runs 12 residues. The CDR3 is CASSPSSSPLHF. For the CDR3, the DNA is TGTGCCAGCAGTCCAAGTTCCTCACCCCTCCACTTT.

This clonotype was counted only a few times. The genes are TRBV9 and TRBJ1-1, with 9 bases identical to TRBD1. The length of the CDR3 is 14 residues. The ends lost 3 bases at V and 5 bases at J; junction bases unmatched: 5. Germline assignment: CDR1 SGDLS and CDR2 YYNGEE. DNA for the CDR3: TGTGCCAGCAGCGCGGGCGGACAGGGGACTGAAGCTTTCTTT. It is translated as CASSAGGQGTEAFF.

The chain recombines TRBV20-1 with TRBJ1-6, with D tentatively TRBD1 (5 bases). CDR3 length: 13 amino acids. Germline lookup yields CDR1 DFQATT and CDR2 SNEGSKA (reference sequence). Trimming took 6 bases from V and 3 from J, leaving 9 bases between them. CDR3 residues: CSAQTDYNSPLHF. The DNA of the CDR3 is TGCAGTGCGCAGACAGACTATAATTCACCCCTCCACTTT.

This rearrangement joins TRBV28 to TRBJ2-7, with D unresolved. Trimming removed 2 bases at V and 7 bases at J, with 15 bases between. The CDR3 sequence is 14 residues long. Looked up from germline, CDR1 is MDHEN and CDR2 is SYDVKM. CDR3 nucleotides: TGTGCCAGCAGTTTAGTACAACCCAACAATGAGCAGTACTTC. Translation: CASSLVQPNNEQYF. Complete variable domain (other parts from reference TRBV28 and TRBJ2-7): DVKVTQSSRYLVKRTGEKVFLECVQDMDHENMFWYRQDPGLGLRLIYFSYDVKMKEKGDIPEGYSVSREKKERFSLILESASTNQTSMYLCASSLVQPNNEQYFGPGTRLTVT.

This clonotype has just a few counts. The chain couples TRBV12-3 or TRBV12-4 to TRBJ2-7; possibly TRBD2 for D (7 bases). Trimming took 5 bases from V and 2 from J, leaving 19 bases between them. The CDR3 length is 16 residues. The CDR3 DNA follows: TGTGCCAGCAGTAGGGGGTCGGGAGCGGGACCCTACGAGCAGTACTTC. Amino acid sequence: CASSRGSGAGPYEQYF.

The chain carries TRBV5-6 and TRBJ1-5; TRBD1 matches at 7 bases. The germline V gene encodes CDR1 SGHDT and CDR2 YYEEEE. CDR3 length equals 14 residues. After removal of 6 bases from V and 1 base from J, the junction contained 4 bases not matched to a gene. The DNA for the CDR3 is TGTGCCAGCACCCGACAGGGCAGCAATCAGCCCCAGCATTTT. It encodes CASTRQGSNQPQHF.

There are a few counts of this clonotype. The chain joins TRBV15 to TRBJ2-7, with unresolved D. The CDR3 loop spans 15 amino acids. With 1 base removed from V and 1 base from J, the gap between germline ends came to 11 bases. CDR1 is LNHNV and CDR2 is YYDKDF in the germline V gene (reference sequence). The CDR3 sequence is CATSRVGGTSYEQYF. Written as DNA, the CDR3 is TGTGCCACCAGCAGAGTTGGCGGTACTTCCTACGAGCAGTACTTC.

This clonotype turned up a few times. This chain joins TRBV27 and TRBJ1-2; TRBD1 aligns across 12 bases. The CDR3 consists of 15 residues. The germline V gene has CDR1 MNHEY and CDR2 SMNVEV (reference sequence). The V and J ends lost 4 bases and 7 bases, in that order; junction bases with no gene match: 7. CDR3 DNA: TGTGCCAGCAGTTCCCCGGGACAGGGGGCGCCTGGCTACACCTTC. This sequence encodes CASSSPGQGAPGYTF.

The rearrangement links TRBV6-1 to TRBJ1-2; D is undetermined. The CDR3 is 13 residues long. Looked up from germline, CDR1 is MNHNS and CDR2 is SASEGT. V was clipped by 7 bases and J by 2 bases, with 11 bases between them. The CDR3 nucleotides read TGTGCCAGCACCTTGAACTCCAACTATGGCTACACCTTC. This codes for CASTLNSNYGYTF.

This clonotype was seen ten or more times. The chain recombines TRBV20-1 with TRBJ2-1; D is uncertain. Deletions cut 5 bases from V and 4 bases from J, with 21 bases between. The V gene's germline CDR1 is DFQATT and CDR2 SNEGSKA (reference sequence). CDR3 size: 16 residues. CDR3 region: CSALHKGRMQYNEQFF. The CDR3 nucleotides read TGCAGTGCTCTTCATAAAGGACGGATGCAGTACAATGAGCAGTTCTTC.

This rearrangement joins TRBV27 to TRBJ2-1; 10 bases are a match to TRBD1. Losses at the gene ends were 0 bases for V and 13 bases for J; bases not matched to a gene: 9. The germline CDR1 and CDR2 sequences are MNHEY and SMNVEV (reference sequence). This CDR3 comprises 15 residues. CDR3 loop: CASSLSGQGVETQFF. The CDR3, as DNA: TGTGCCAGCAGTTTATCAGGACAGGGGGTTGAGACCCAGTTCTTC.

The chain is built from TRBV20-1 and TRBJ1-2; perhaps TRBD1 as D (6 bases). Germline CDR1 is DFQATT and CDR2 is SNEGSKA (reference sequence). The V end lost 6 bases, the J end lost 8 bases, and 19 bases lay between the germline ends. The CDR3 loop spans 13 amino acids. CDR3 in amino acids: CSAAVDSSTGYTF. CDR3 sequence (DNA): TGCAGTGCCGCTGTGGACAGCTCGACCGGCTACACCTTC.

With regard to this clonotype: The junction and the germline gene differ at one end; a read error may be behind it. V gene TRBV4-2 combines with J gene TRBJ2-4, with 15 bases lining up with TRBD2. The end of the DNA aligns better with TRBJ2-7, so the J call may be wrong. This CDR3 is 15 amino acids long. The germline CDR1 and CDR2 sequences are LGHNA and YNFKEQ. For the CDR3, the DNA is TGTGCCAGCAACCAAGGACTAGCGGGGGGGTACGAGCAGTACTTC. It translates to CASNQGLAGGYEQYF.

The table lists this clonotype with a few counts. This chain links TRBV25-1 with TRBJ1-5; D not resolved. This CDR3 spans 14 amino acids. The V and J ends lost 1 base and 2 bases respectively, with 6 bases between them. In germline, CDR1 is MGHDK, CDR2 SYGVNS. The CDR3 region has the DNA TGTGCCAGCAGTGAATGGGGAGGCAATCAGCCCCAGCATTTT. As protein: CASSEWGGNQPQHF.

This clonotype was found a few times. The chain employs TRBV6-2 or TRBV6-3 and TRBJ2-1; 9 positions match TRBD1. The CDR3 loop spans 15 amino acids. The V and J ends lost 6 bases and 6 bases, in that order; junction bases with no gene match: 9. CDR1 is MNHEY, CDR2 SVGEGT, per germline. The CDR3 reads CASRQQGARGNEQFF. The CDR3 DNA reads TGTGCCAGCAGACAACAGGGGGCGAGGGGCAATGAGCAGTTCTTC.

For this clonotype: One end of the junction does not line up with germline, which may come from a read error. The rearrangement joins TRBV13 to TRBJ2-5; 9 bases are shared with TRBD1. Germline CDR1 is PRHDT and CDR2 is FYEKMQ (reference sequence). The CDR3 runs to 14 residues. The CDR3 DNA follows: TGTGCCTGCAGCCCAAGGACAGGGGTGGAGACCCAGTACTTC. Translated, it gives CACSPRTGVETQYF.

The rearrangement joins TRBV6-2 or TRBV6-3 to TRBJ2-2, with D hard to call. Germline loops: CDR1 MNHEY, CDR2 SVGEGT. Deletions cut 5 bases from V and 7 bases from J, with 14 bases between. CDR3 size: 14 residues. CDR3 amino acids: CASSAPGLGGELFF. In DNA, the CDR3 is TGTGCCAGCAGTGCTCCAGGATTAGGCGGGGAGCTGTTTTTT.

The sample holds many counts of this clonotype. The chain recombines TRBV20-1 with TRBJ1-2; D is perhaps TRBD1 (5 bases). The CDR3 is 16 residues long. Trimming took 0 bases from V and 7 from J, leaving 21 bases between them. Per the germline V gene, CDR1 is DFQATT and CDR2 is SNEGSKA (reference sequence). CDR3 residues: CSARDIPGLPQGGYTF. The DNA for the CDR3 is TGCAGTGCTAGAGATATCCCAGGGTTGCCTCAAGGTGGCTACACCTTC.

This clonotype was picked up a small number of times. This rearrangement joins TRBV15 to TRBJ2-3; 13 positions match TRBD2. The V gene end was trimmed by 2 bases and the J gene end by 6 bases; junction bases not matched to a gene: 8. The CDR3 contains 17 residues. Germline-derived CDR1 and CDR2 are LNHNV and YYDKDF (reference sequence). This chain's CDR3 is CATSRTSLAGGMDTQYF. The CDR3 region has the DNA TGTGCCACCAGCAGAACCTCACTAGCGGGAGGGATGGATACGCAGTATTTT.

This clonotype was seen a single time. This may arise from a read error, as a much more abundant clone is one base away. This chain connects TRBV20-1 to TRBJ2-5; D is perhaps TRBD2 (5 bases). The closer fit of TRBJ2-4 to the DNA end suggests the J call may be wrong. This CDR3 has 14 amino acids. Germline V lookup: CDR1 DFQATT, CDR2 SNEGSKA (reference sequence). CDR3 residues: CSAKEDEGKNIQYF. The CDR3 DNA is TGCAGTGCTAAGGAGGACGAGGGCAAAAACATTCAGTACTTC.

This chain's CDR3 is CASSYELAGGLEQFF. The DNA of the CDR3 is TGTGCCAGCAGTTACGAGTTAGCGGGGGGGCTTGAGCAGTTCTTC. The chain employs TRBV6-2 or TRBV6-3 and TRBJ2-1, with 11 bases aligning to TRBD2. The J segment lost 9 bases and the V segment lost 2 bases, leaving 6 bases of the junction unmatched. Germline assignment: CDR1 MNHEY and CDR2 SVGEGT. The CDR3 covers 15 residues.

This clonotype was observed a single time. The chain is built from TRBV5-1 and TRBJ2-7; 7 bases are a match to TRBD1. This CDR3 has 15 amino acids. Per the germline V gene, CDR1 is SGHRS and CDR2 is YFSETQ. With 3 bases clipped from V and 12 bases from J, the junction kept 18 bases outside the gene matches. Here the CDR3 reads CASSSYTTGSETRYF. DNA of the CDR3: TGCGCCAGCAGCTCCTACACGACAGGGAGCGAGACCCGGTACTTC.